Below, 23 T cell receptor beta chains from the same sample are listed, as sequenced in a study of T-cell reconstitution after alpha-beta-depleted transplantation in children. Unique molecular identifiers featured in how the TCRbeta library was prepared. TCRdb ran MiXCR on the PCR reads and lists one entry per CDR3 protein. The sample lists fewer than 200,000 distinct CDR3 sequences, around 6.8% seen once, with about 3% in the top ten. Sequences were derived from PBMCs from the stem cell graft donor, sampled from the stem cell graft. Receptor source: a human donor who donated a stem cell graft to a child with Wiskott-Aldrich syndrome.

In its sample, this clonotype was seen a few times. The genes are TRBV28 and TRBJ1-1; possibly TRBD1 for D (6 bases). V was cut by 6 bases and J by 2 bases, with 13 bases left in between. Germline V CDR1 and CDR2: MDHEN, SYDVKM. The CDR3 loop spans 14 amino acids. The CDR3 sequence is CASSWGGANTEAFF. In nucleotides, the CDR3 is TGTGCCAGCAGCTGGGGGGGGGCCAACACTGAAGCTTTCTTT.

This clonotype was detected only a few times. J is TRBJ2-1 and V is TRBV2; TRBD2 matches 14 bases. Looked up from germline, CDR1 is SNHLY and CDR2 is FYNNEI. CDR3 size: 17 residues. V shed 6 bases, J shed 7 bases, and the junction held 11 bases outside the gene matches. The CDR3 reads CASRTGTSGRMGNEQFF. CDR3 coding DNA: TGTGCCAGCAGGACCGGGACTAGCGGGAGAATGGGGAATGAGCAGTTCTTC.

This clonotype was recorded at least ten times. The V call is TRBV20-1, the J call TRBJ2-1; D possibly uses TRBD1 or TRBD2 (7 bases each). This CDR3 comprises 14 residues. The V and J ends lost 6 bases and 0 bases respectively, with 12 bases between them. CDR1 DFQATT and CDR2 SNEGSKA come from the germline V gene (reference sequence). The DNA of the CDR3 is TGCAGTGCCCAGGGGGGGGGCTCCTACAATGAGCAGTTCTTC. It yields the protein CSAQGGGSYNEQFF.

In this sample, this clonotype turned up many times. V is TRBV29-1 and J is TRBJ2-2; 15 bases are a match to TRBD2. The CDR3 is 14 amino acids. Germline V lookup: CDR1 SQVTM, CDR2 ANQGSEA. V shed 6 bases, J shed 7 bases, and the junction held 3 bases outside the gene matches. CDR3 nucleotides: TGCAGCGTCCGGGGACTAGCGGGAGGCGGGGAGCTGTTTTTT. Translating it yields CSVRGLAGGGELFF.

This clonotype was detected many times. This chain links TRBV20-1 with TRBJ1-5; no clear D gene. Germline V gene sequence: CDR1 DFQATT, CDR2 SNEGSKA (reference sequence). The CDR3 is made up of 15 amino acids. Between the trimmed V and J ends, which lost 3 bases and 0 bases, there was a span of 12 bases. CDR3 residues: CSASDVAYSNQPQHF. CDR3 DNA sequence: TGCAGTGCTAGCGACGTCGCTTATAGCAATCAGCCCCAGCATTTT.

This clonotype was observed many times. The chain has TRBV20-1 and TRBJ1-5, with D unresolved. The germline V gene encodes CDR1 DFQATT and CDR2 SNEGSKA (reference sequence). V lost 2 bases and J lost 1, with 9 bases in between. This CDR3 is built from 14 residues. CDR3 region: CSARPPDSNQPQHF. CDR3 coding DNA: TGCAGTGCTAGACCCCCGGACAGCAATCAGCCCCAGCATTTT.

In this sample, this clonotype turned up a few times. The rearrangement uses TRBV28 and TRBJ2-7; the D gene is possibly TRBD1 (6 bases). With 7 bases removed from V and 0 bases from J, the gap between germline ends came to 13 bases. The CDR3 is made up of 14 amino acids. CDR1 and CDR2 from the germline V gene are MDHEN and SYDVKM. The CDR3: CASTSGTNSYEQYF. The CDR3, as DNA: TGTGCCAGCACCTCGGGGACAAACTCCTACGAGCAGTACTTC.

This clonotype was detected a few times. V gene TRBV7-8 combines with J gene TRBJ1-6, with TRBD1 identical over 8 bases. The CDR3 loop spans 14 amino acids. From germline, CDR1 is SGHVS and CDR2 FQNEAQ. V trimming: 5 bases; J trimming: 8 bases; junction bases outside the gene matches: 5. The CDR3 DNA is TGTGCCAGCAGCCGGACAGGGATGGATTCACCCCTCCACTTT. It yields the protein CASSRTGMDSPLHF.

The table lists this clonotype with many counts. V is TRBV2 and J is TRBJ1-2; 7 nucleotides match TRBD1. The length of the CDR3 is 15 residues. The germline V gene encodes CDR1 SNHLY and CDR2 FYNNEI. The ends lost 2 bases at V and 0 bases at J; junction bases unmatched: 3. The CDR3 DNA reads as TGTGCCAGCAGTGAAACTGGACAGGCTAACTATGGCTACACCTTC. Translated: CASSETGQANYGYTF.

This clonotype was seen a handful of times. The rearrangement joins TRBV12-3 or TRBV12-4 to TRBJ2-3; 10 bases map to TRBD2. J lost 2 bases, V lost 6 bases, and 17 bases had no gene match. The CDR3 sequence is 19 residues long. DNA of the CDR3: TGTGCCAGCAGGCGTCTCGTACCCCTAGCGGGGGCCTCCACAGATACGCAGTATTTT. Protein sequence: CASRRLVPLAGASTDTQYF.

This rearrangement joins TRBV5-6 to TRBJ1-1; TRBD1 agrees at 11 bases. This CDR3 region has 14 residues. Per the germline V gene, CDR1 is SGHDT and CDR2 is YYEEEE. V lost 4 bases, J lost 11 bases, and 10 bases stayed unmatched. The CDR3 region has the DNA TGTGCCAGCAGCGGGACAGGGGGAAGGGGATGGGCTTTCTTT. This codes for CASSGTGGRGWAFF.

Of note for this clonotype: This may be a read error: a much more frequent sequence differs by one nucleotide. V usage is TRBV5-5 and J usage is TRBJ2-2; the match to TRBD2 covers 7 bases. This CDR3 contains 15 residues. The trim removed 0 bases at V and 5 bases at J, leaving 4 bases unmatched. The germline V gene has CDR1 SGHKS and CDR2 YYEKEE (reference sequence). CDR3 protein: CASSLGGGPTGELFF. The CDR3, as DNA: TGTGCCAGCAGCTTGGGCGGGGGTCCAACCGGGGAGCTGTTTTTT.

This clonotype was recorded at least ten times. The rearrangement joins TRBV5-1 to TRBJ1-6; weak D call: TRBD1 (6 bases). Germline CDR1 reads SGHRS; CDR2 reads YFSETQ. Trimming took off 1 base at V and 9 bases at J, with 14 bases between the two ends. The CDR3 is made up of 15 amino acids. This CDR3 reads CASSLNGGRSSPLHF. DNA of the CDR3: TGCGCCAGCAGCTTGAATGGGGGCCGAAGTTCACCCCTCCACTTT.

Turning to this clonotype: A much larger clone differs by one base, so this may be a read error. The genes are TRBV24-1 and TRBJ2-7, with D perhaps matching TRBD1 (6 bases). Germline V gene lookup returns CDR1 KGHDR and CDR2 SFDVKD. This CDR3 spans 14 amino acids. The CDR3 DNA reads as TGTGCCACCAGTGACCGCGGACAGACCTACGAGCAGCATTTC. Its translation: CATSDRGQTYEQHF.

This clonotype was picked up many times. J is TRBJ2-2 and V is TRBV29-1; TRBD1 aligns across 7 bases. V was clipped by 6 bases and J by 2 bases; unmatched bases: 6. From germline, CDR1 is SQVTM and CDR2 ANQGSEA. The CDR3 contains 14 residues. The CDR3 DNA is TGCAGCGTCTATGACAGGGTTAACACCGGGGAGCTGTTTTTT. It yields the protein CSVYDRVNTGELFF.

This rearrangement joins TRBV19 to TRBJ1-1, with D tentatively TRBD1 (5 bases). CDR3 length: 12 amino acids. The germline V gene has CDR1 LNHDA and CDR2 SQIVND (reference sequence). V lost 5 bases and J 6 bases, leaving 10 bases between the germline ends. CDR3 protein: CASSHRGSEAFF. CDR3 nucleotides: TGTGCCAGTAGTCACCGGGGGTCTGAAGCTTTCTTT.

There are many counts of this clonotype. The chain carries TRBV5-8 and TRBJ2-1; D is possibly TRBD1 (6 bases). This CDR3 contains 13 residues. V was trimmed by 5 bases and J by 8 bases, leaving 14 bases between them. In germline, CDR1 is SGHTS, CDR2 YDEGEE. The chain's CDR3 is CASRDRGFDEQFF. CDR3 coding DNA: TGTGCCAGCAGGGACAGAGGATTCGATGAGCAGTTCTTC. The whole variable domain, remainder taken from reference TRBV5-8 and TRBJ2-1, is EAGVTQSPTHLIKTRGQQATLRCSPISGHTSVYWYQQALGLGLQFLLWYDEGEERNRGNFPPRFSGRQFPNYSSELNVNALELEDSALYLCASRDRGFDEQFFGPGTRLTVL.

V gene TRBV19 combines with J gene TRBJ2-1; tentatively, D is TRBD1 (5 bases). CDR3 size: 16 residues. Trimming left V 3 bases short and J 5 bases short, with 17 bases between. The germline V gene has CDR1 LNHDA and CDR2 SQIVND (reference sequence). The CDR3 sequence is CASSIPTGSTHNEQFF. The CDR3 DNA sequence: TGTGCCAGTAGTATCCCCACAGGTTCTACTCACAATGAGCAGTTCTTC. Supplemented by reference TRBV19 and TRBJ2-1, the full variable domain reads DGGITQSPKYLFRKEGQNVTLSCEQNLNHDAMYWYRQDPGQGLRLIYYSQIVNDFQKGDIAEGYSVSREKKESFPLTVTSAQKNPTAFYLCASSIPTGSTHNEQFFGPGTRLTVL.

This clonotype was recorded at least ten times. The rearrangement links TRBV9 to TRBJ2-1, with D perhaps TRBD1 (5 bases). This CDR3 contains 16 residues. The V gene's germline CDR1 is SGDLS and CDR2 YYNGEE. V was clipped by 4 bases and J by 0 bases, with 14 bases between them. The CDR3 loop reads CASSSGRGSSYNEQFF. The CDR3 DNA reads as TGTGCCAGCAGCTCCGGTAGGGGTAGCTCCTACAATGAGCAGTTCTTC.

In this sample, this clonotype turned up many times. DNA of the CDR3: TGCAGCGCAGGACAGGGACGATCCTACGAGCAGTACTTC. Its protein product is CSAGQGRSYEQYF. The rearrangement joins TRBV29-1 to TRBJ2-7; TRBD1 aligns across 8 bases. J was trimmed by 1 base and V by 7 bases; bases with no gene match: 6. Germline CDR1 reads SQVTM; CDR2 reads ANQGSEA. The CDR3 totals 13 residues.

The chain links TRBV20-1 to TRBJ1-5; no clear D. Per germline, CDR1 DFQATT and CDR2 SNEGSKA (reference sequence). V lost 3 bases and J lost 3, with 9 bases in between. This CDR3 is 13 amino acids long. The CDR3 DNA reads as TGCAGTGCTAGTTACAACACCAATCAGCCCCAGCATTTT. It codes for CSASYNTNQPQHF.

This clonotype was seen at least ten times. The chain has TRBV6-5 and TRBJ2-7; 10 bases fit TRBD1. Germline lookup yields CDR1 MNHEY and CDR2 SVGAGI. The CDR3 is made up of 14 amino acids. V gave up 3 bases and J gave up 2 bases; unmatched junction bases: 1. CDR3 protein: CASSYGTGAYEQYF. In nucleotides, the CDR3 is TGTGCCAGCAGTTATGGGACAGGGGCCTACGAGCAGTACTTC.

This clonotype was observed many times. The gene calls are TRBV5-1 and TRBJ2-7; 7 nucleotides agree with TRBD1. Germline assignment: CDR1 SGHRS and CDR2 YFSETQ. The CDR3 is 14 residues long. V gave up 6 bases and J gave up 6 bases; unmatched junction bases: 12. The CDR3 DNA reads as TGCGCCAGCACTCCGACAGGACAGGTTGGCGAGCAGTACTTC. This encodes CASTPTGQVGEQYF.